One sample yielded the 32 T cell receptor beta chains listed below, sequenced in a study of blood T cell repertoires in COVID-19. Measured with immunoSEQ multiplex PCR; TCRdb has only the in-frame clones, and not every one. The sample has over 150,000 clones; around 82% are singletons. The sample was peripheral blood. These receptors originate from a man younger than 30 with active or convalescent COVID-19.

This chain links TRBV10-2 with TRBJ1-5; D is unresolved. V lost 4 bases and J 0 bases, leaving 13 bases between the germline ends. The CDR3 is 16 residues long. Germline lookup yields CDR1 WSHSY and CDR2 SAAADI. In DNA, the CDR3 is TGCGCCAGCAGTGGAGGTACACAATATAGCAATCAGCCCCAGCATTTT. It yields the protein CASSGGTQYSNQPQHF.

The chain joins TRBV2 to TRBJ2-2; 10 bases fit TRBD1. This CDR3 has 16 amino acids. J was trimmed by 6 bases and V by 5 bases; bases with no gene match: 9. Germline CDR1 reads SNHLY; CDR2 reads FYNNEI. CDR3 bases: TGTGCCAGCAGTTCGCGGGACAGGGGCCTCTCCGGGGAGCTGTTTTTT. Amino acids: CASSSRDRGLSGELFF.

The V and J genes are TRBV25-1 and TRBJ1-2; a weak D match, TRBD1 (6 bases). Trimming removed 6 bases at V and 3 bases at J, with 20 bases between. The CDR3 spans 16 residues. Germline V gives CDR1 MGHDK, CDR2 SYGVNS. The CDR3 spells CASSPLGGALDYGYTF. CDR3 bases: TGTGCCAGCAGCCCCCTGGGGGGGGCGCTGGACTATGGCTACACCTTC.

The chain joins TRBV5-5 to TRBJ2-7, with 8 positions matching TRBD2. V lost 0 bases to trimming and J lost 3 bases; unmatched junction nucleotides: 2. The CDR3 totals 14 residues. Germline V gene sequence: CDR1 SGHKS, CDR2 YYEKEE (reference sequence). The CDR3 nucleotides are TGTGCCAGCAGCTTGGTCGGGGGGGTCTACGAGCAGTACTTC. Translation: CASSLVGGVYEQYF.

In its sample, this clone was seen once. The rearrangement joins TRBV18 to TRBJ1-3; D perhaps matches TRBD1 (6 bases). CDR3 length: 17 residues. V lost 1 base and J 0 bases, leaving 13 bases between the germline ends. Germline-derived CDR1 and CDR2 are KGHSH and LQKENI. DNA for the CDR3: TGTGCCAGCTCACCACGGCTACAGGGAAACTCTGGAAACACCATATATTTT. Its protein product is CASSPRLQGNSGNTIYF.

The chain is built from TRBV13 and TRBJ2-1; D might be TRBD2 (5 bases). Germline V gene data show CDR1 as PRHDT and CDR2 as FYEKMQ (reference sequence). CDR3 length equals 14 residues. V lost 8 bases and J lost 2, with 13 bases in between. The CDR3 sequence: CASARTGTYNEQFF. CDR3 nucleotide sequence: TGTGCCAGCGCCCGGACCGGGACCTACAATGAGCAGTTCTTC.

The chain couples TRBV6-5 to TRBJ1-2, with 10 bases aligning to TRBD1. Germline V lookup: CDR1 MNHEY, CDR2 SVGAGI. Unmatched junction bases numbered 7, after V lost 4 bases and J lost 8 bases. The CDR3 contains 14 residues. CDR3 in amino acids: CASSFSRDRGGYTF. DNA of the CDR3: TGTGCCAGCAGTTTCTCCCGGGACAGGGGAGGCTACACCTTC.

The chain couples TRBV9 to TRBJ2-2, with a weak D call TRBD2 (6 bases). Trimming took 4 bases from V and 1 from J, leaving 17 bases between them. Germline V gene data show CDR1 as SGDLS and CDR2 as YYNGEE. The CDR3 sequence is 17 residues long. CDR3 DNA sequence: TGTGCCAGCAGCCCTTACCCCGGGACTGTGAACACCGGGGAGCTGTTTTTT. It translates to CASSPYPGTVNTGELFF.

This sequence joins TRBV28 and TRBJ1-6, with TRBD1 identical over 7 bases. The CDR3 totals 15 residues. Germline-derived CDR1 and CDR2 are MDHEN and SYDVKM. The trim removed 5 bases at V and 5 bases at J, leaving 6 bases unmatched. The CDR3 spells CASSTPGQHNSPLHF. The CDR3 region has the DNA TGTGCCAGCAGTACCCCGGGACAGCATAATTCACCCCTCCACTTT.

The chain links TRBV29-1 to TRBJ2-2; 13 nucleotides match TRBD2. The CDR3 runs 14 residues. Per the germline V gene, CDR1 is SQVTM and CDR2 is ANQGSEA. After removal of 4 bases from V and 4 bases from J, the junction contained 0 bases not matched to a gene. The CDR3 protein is CSVGTSGGTGELFF. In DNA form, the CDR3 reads TGCAGCGTTGGGACTAGCGGGGGCACCGGGGAGCTGTTTTTT.

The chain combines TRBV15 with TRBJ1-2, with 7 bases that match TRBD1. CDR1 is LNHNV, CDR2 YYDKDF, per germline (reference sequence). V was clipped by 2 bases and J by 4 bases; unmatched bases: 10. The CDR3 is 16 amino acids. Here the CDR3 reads CATSRPKARGSYGYTF. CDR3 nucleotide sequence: TGTGCCACCAGCAGACCTAAGGCCAGGGGGTCCTATGGCTACACCTTC.

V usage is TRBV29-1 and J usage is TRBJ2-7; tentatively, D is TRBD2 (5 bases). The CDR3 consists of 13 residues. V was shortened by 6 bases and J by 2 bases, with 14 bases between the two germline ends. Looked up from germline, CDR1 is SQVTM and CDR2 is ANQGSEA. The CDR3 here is CSVPGPGTYEQYF. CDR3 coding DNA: TGCAGCGTCCCTGGGCCCGGGACCTACGAGCAGTACTTC.

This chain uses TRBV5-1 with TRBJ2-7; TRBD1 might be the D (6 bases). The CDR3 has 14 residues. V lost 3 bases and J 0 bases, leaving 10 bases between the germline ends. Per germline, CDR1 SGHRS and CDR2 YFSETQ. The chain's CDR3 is CASSYDRISYEQYF. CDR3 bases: TGCGCCAGCAGCTACGACAGGATCTCCTACGAGCAGTACTTC. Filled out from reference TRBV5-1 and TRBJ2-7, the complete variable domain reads KAGVTQTPRYLIKTRGQQVTLSCSPISGHRSVSWYQQTPGQGLQFLFEYFSETQRNKGNFPGRFSGRQFSNSRSEMNVSTLELGDSALYLCASSYDRISYEQYFGPGTRLTVT.

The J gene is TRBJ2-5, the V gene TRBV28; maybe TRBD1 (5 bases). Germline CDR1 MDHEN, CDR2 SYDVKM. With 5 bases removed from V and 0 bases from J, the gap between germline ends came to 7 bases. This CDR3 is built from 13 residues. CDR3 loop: CASSRQNQETQYF. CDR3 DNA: TGTGCCAGCAGTAGACAGAACCAAGAGACCCAGTACTTC.

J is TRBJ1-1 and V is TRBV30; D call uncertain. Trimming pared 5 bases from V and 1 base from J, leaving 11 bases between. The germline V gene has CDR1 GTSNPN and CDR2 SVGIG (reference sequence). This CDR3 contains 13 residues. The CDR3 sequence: CAWGIAGNTEAFF. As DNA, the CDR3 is TGTGCCTGGGGGATCGCGGGGAACACTGAAGCTTTCTTT.

CDR3 loop: CASSRIAGNTDTQYF. The DNA of the CDR3 is TGTGCCAGCAGCCGAATCGCGGGAAACACAGATACGCAGTATTTT. V gene TRBV7-6 combines with J gene TRBJ2-3; a weak D match, TRBD2 (6 bases). The CDR3 loop spans 15 amino acids. Per germline, CDR1 SGHVS and CDR2 FNYEAQ. Trimming removed 5 bases from V and 2 bases from J, with 14 bases in between. Looking up the rest from reference TRBV7-6 and TRBJ2-3 gives the full variable domain: GAGVSQSPRYKVTKRGQDVALRCDPISGHVSLYWYRQALGQGPEFLTYFNYEAQQDKSGLPNDRFSAERPEGSISTLTIQRTEQRDSAMYRCASSRIAGNTDTQYFGPGTRLTVL.

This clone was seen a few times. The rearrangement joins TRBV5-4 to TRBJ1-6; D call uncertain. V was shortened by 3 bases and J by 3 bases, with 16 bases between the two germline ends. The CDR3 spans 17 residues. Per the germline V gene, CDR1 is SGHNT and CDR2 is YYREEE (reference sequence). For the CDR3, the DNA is TGTGCCAGCAGCTCGGCGGGCCCGAAGGGCTATAATTCACCCCTCCACTTT. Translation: CASSSAGPKGYNSPLHF.

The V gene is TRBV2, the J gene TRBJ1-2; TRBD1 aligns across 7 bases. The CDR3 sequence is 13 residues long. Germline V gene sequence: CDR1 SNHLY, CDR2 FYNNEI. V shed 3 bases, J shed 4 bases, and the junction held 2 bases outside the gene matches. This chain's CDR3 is CASSDRGTYGYTF. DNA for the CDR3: TGTGCCAGCAGTGACAGGGGGACCTATGGCTACACCTTC.

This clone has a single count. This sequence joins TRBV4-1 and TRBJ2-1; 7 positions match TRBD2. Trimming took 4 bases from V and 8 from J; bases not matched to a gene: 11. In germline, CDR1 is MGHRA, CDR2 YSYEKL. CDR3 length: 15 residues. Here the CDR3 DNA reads TGCGCCAGCAGCCTCCGGGAGGCCCTTGGGGATGAGCAGTTCTTC. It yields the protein CASSLREALGDEQFF.

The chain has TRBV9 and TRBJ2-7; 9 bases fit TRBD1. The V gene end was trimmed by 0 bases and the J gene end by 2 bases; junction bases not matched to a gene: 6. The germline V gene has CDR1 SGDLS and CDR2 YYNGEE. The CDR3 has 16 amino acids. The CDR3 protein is CASSVGFGTGPYEQYF. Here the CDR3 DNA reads TGTGCCAGCAGCGTAGGATTCGGGACAGGGCCCTACGAGCAGTACTTC. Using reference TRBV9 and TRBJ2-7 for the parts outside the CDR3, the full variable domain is DSGVTQTPKHLITATGQRVTLRCSPRSGDLSVYWYQQSLDQGLQFLIQYYNGEERAKGNILERFSAQQFPDLHSELNLSSLELGDSALYFCASSVGFGTGPYEQYFGPGTRLTVT.

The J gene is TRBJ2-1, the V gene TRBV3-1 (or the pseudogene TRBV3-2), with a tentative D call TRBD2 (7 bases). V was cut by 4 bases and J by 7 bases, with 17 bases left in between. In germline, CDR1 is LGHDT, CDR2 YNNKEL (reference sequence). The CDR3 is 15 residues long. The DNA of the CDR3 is TGTGCCAGCAGCCCTATCGGGGGGCGAGGGAATGAGCAGTTCTTC. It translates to CASSPIGGRGNEQFF.

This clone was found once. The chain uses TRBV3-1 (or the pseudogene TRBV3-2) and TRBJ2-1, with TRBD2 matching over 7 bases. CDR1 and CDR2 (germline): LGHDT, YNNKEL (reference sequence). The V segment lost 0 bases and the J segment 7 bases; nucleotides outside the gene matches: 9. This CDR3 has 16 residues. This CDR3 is CASSQEGGTLRNEQFF. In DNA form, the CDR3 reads TGTGCCAGCAGCCAAGAGGGGGGGACTCTTCGTAATGAGCAGTTCTTC.

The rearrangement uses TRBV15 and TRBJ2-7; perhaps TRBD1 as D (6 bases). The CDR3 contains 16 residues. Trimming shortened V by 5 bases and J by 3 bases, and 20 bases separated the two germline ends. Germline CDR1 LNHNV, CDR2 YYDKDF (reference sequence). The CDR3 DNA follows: TGTGCCACCAGCGATCTCGGGGCAGGGGAAGACTACGAGCAGTACTTC. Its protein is CATSDLGAGEDYEQYF.

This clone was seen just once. CDR3 in amino acids: CASSEDSMGQGAREQYF. As DNA, the CDR3 is TGTGCCAGCAGTGAAGATTCGATGGGGCAGGGGGCGCGGGAGCAGTACTTC. V usage is TRBV6-1 and J usage is TRBJ2-7; 8 bases are a match to TRBD1. V was pared by 1 base and J by 7 bases, with 15 bases of the junction left unmatched. The CDR3 totals 17 residues. Germline CDR1 MNHNS, CDR2 SASEGT.

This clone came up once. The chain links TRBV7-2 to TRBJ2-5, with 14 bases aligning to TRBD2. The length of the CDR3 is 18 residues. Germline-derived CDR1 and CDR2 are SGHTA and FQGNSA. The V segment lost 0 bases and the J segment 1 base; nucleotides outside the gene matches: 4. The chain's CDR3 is CASSLARGLAGVQETQYF. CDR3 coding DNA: TGTGCCAGCAGCTTAGCCCGGGGACTAGCGGGAGTCCAAGAGACCCAGTACTTC.

The CDR3: CASSLGRDVYGYTF. CDR3 coding DNA: TGTGCCAGCAGCTTGGGCAGGGATGTCTATGGCTACACCTTC. The gene calls are TRBV7-2 and TRBJ1-2, with D perhaps TRBD1 (5 bases). The CDR3 loop spans 14 amino acids. Trimming pared 3 bases from V and 4 bases from J, leaving 12 bases between. Per germline, CDR1 SGHTA and CDR2 FQGNSA.

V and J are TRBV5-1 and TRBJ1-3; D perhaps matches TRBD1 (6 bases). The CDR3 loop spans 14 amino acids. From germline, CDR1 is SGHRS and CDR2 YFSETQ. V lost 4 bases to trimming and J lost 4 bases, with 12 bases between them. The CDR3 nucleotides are TGCGCCAGCAGCGCCAGGGGAGAGGGAAACACCATATATTTT. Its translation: CASSARGEGNTIYF.

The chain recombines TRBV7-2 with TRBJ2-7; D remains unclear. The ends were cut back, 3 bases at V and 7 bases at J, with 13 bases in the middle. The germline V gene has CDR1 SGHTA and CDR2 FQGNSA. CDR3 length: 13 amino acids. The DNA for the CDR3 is TGTGCCAGCAGCTTTGCGTTTGGAGATGAGCAGTACTTC. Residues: CASSFAFGDEQYF.

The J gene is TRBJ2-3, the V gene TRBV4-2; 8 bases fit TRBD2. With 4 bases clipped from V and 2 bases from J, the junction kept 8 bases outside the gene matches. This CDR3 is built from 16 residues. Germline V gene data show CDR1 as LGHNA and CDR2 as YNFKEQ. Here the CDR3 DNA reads TGTGCCAGCAGCCGACAGCGGGAGCCAGACACAGATACGCAGTATTTT. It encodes CASSRQREPDTDTQYF.

The CDR3 is CASTPQGFSSYEQYF. For the CDR3, the DNA is TGCGCCAGCACCCCCCAGGGGTTTTCCTCTTACGAGCAGTACTTC. The J gene is TRBJ2-7, the V gene TRBV5-1; TRBD1 might be the D (6 bases). The germline CDR1 and CDR2 sequences are SGHRS and YFSETQ. V lost 6 bases and J lost 4, with 20 bases in between. This CDR3 comprises 15 residues.

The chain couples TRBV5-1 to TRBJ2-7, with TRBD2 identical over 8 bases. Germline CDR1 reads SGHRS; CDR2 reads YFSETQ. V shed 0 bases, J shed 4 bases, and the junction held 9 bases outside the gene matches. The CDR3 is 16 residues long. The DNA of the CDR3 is TGCGCCAGCAGCTTGGCCTGGGATAGCGGGACATACGAGCAGTACTTC. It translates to CASSLAWDSGTYEQYF.

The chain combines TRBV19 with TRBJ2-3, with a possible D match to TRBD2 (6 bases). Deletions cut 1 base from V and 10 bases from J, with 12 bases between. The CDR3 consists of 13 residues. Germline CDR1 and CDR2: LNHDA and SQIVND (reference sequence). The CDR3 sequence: CASSIGSGVAQYF. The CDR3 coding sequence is TGTGCCAGTAGTATAGGGTCGGGGGTGGCGCAGTATTTT.